What follows is one T cell receptor (beta chain) and its context. These data originate in a study of blood T cells in healthy people across ages. Primers used in a second PCR of about 6 to 11 cycles were a sample-barcoded 5' primer and a J-beta primer mix. TCRdb re-analysed the 5' RACE reads in MiXCR, keeping a single row per CDR3 protein. The table lists about 640,000 distinct CDR3 sequences, 58% of them singletons. The V and J ends lost 2 bases and 5 bases respectively, with 6 bases between them. CDR3 length equals 12 residues. Germline CDR1 reads ENHRY; CDR2 reads SYGVKD. Donors each provided 8 to 10 milliliters of peripheral blood.

Sequenced material: blood. The TCR sequence derives from a man aged 55 to 70 in good health. The chain combines TRBV10-3 with TRBJ2-5; D is unresolved. CDR3 residues: CAISEGQETQYF. In nucleotides, the CDR3 is TGTGCCATCAGTGAGGGCCAGGAGACCCAGTACTTC.